This T cell receptor beta chain was sequenced for a study of cytomegalovirus exposure and HLA in healthy donors (dated by TCRdb to about 2017). About the investigation overall: An earlier analysis of 587 of the donors reported about 260 Gb of sequence data and 117 million unique TCR beta sequences obtained from around 180 million T cells. An early release that covered around 590 HLA-typed donors contained approximately 290 gigabases of sequencing data and tens of millions of unique TCR sequences. Of the approximately 400 genotyped donors, approximately 83% fell in the genetic ancestry cluster associated with self-reported Caucasian donors. The aim of the study was to test whether cataloging public T cell receptors could identify signatures of past pathogen exposure. The T cell repertoires of some 670 subjects were profiled by immunosequencing and related to cytomegalovirus serostatus. Besides the first cohort of approximately 710 subjects, a separate validation cohort made up of around 120 different subjects was used. To predict cytomegalovirus infection status, the study combined high-throughput TCR immunosequencing, statistical association of individual TCRs with disease status, and machine learning. A later analysis re-examined previously published TCR beta repertoires from 610 or so donors and added high-resolution HLA genotyping to investigate patterns of TCR occurrence. Rather than using new phenotypic data, the later analysis identified candidate immune exposures from TCR beta sequences and from how often those sequences occurred across donors. In an earlier analysis of 587 of the donors, high-throughput TCR beta sequencing was used to judge whether each TCR beta V gene segment behaved as functional or pseudogenic. Alongside the repertoire data, information on donor age, sex, ethnicity and CMV serostatus was compiled. In a later genetic analysis, genome-wide SNP genotypes for about 65% of the roughly 670 donors were used, and that subset was treated as a discovery cohort. All discovery cohort repertoires had been generated on a single sequencing platform. HLA typing covered class I and class II loci at four-digit resolution. Typing coverage differed by locus: A, B, C, DRB1 and DQB1 were typed in roughly 620-630 donors, DQA1 in about 500, DPA1 in approximately 610, and DPB1 in approximately 450. About five DR-DQ haplotypes were handled as single units for association and clustering because linkage in the cohort was strong. Among 350 to 400 genotyped donors of the cohort, an average of roughly 240,000 unique TCR beta nucleotide sequences were sequenced per donor, 15% to 20% of them non-productive. Overall study results and their limits: In a later genetic analysis, fewer N-insertions in productive TCRs were reported among donors in an Asian-associated ancestry cluster than the approximately 670-donor mean. Linkage disequilibrium might explain the correlated functional status among segregating V segments, but an unknown experimental factor could not be excluded. Immune exposure information for the cohort was limited to CMV serostatus. The study gave a list of roughly 150 TCR beta chains associated with cytomegalovirus. Three of the identified cytomegalovirus-associated TCR beta chains were confirmed in vitro to be specific for cytomegalovirus antigens. Specific HLA alleles were associated with 15,000 to 20,000 TCR beta sequences at a false discovery rate of 0.05 in a later analysis. Because the 87-base-pair reads could not distinguish some IMGT-functional V segments, including TRBV6-2 and TRBV6-3, those segments were excluded. According to a later analysis, parvovirus B19, influenza, CMV and Epstein-Barr virus appeared linked to several top co-occurrence clusters. Compared with equally common non-associated chains, HLA-associated TCR beta chains in a later analysis were more clonally expanded and had lower generation probabilities. The classifier was reported to diagnose cytomegalovirus status with high specificity and sensitivity in both the original and validation cohorts. Assigning TCR associations to individual alleles was difficult when HLA alleles, especially DR and DQ, strongly co-occurred. In a later analysis, TCR association rates were found to vary across HLA loci, with the most associated TCRs seen for DRB1 alleles and the fewest for HLA-C alleles. A cluster of highly shared sequence variants was judged likely to represent a technical artifact of the sequencing pipeline. A later analysis found that most CMV-associated TCR beta chains appeared HLA-restricted, with HLA associations seemingly driven largely by CMV exposure. An association between a missense DCLRE1C variant and V-gene and J-gene trimming of TCR beta chains was found in a later genetic analysis and replicated in an independent cohort. The authors suggested that the approach could potentially be extended to other disease states and immunological phenotypes. An earlier analysis of approximately 590 of the donors showed that most TCR beta V segments appeared in productive rearrangements either about 87% or about 30% of the time, which broadly matched IMGT annotations. Sequencing depth was assumed to be roughly uniform across donors in the presence/absence analyses, though that assumption may not hold. Only TCR beta chains were sequenced in this cohort, and the absence of alpha or paired-chain data limited detectable features. Around 16 rarely observed V segments, including chromosome 9 orphons, were excluded from the earlier analysis of almost 600 of the donors because counts were too low. Most TCR sequences were seen in very few donors, while some public TCRs were found in many individuals. Because some donors lacked HLA typing at each locus, the association tests relied only on the typed subset. A further reported finding was that TCR beta sequences accurately predicted the HLA-A and HLA-B alleles for most subjects in the first cohort.

About this clone itself: Its antigen has not been determined.

The cohort was made up of 666 healthy bone marrow donors. All cohort members were sampled while nominally healthy, although unrecorded immune exposures were likely present. The donor tested CMV seronegative and was one of the 352 seronegative cohort members. Every donor gave a peripheral blood sample, and the peripheral blood mononuclear cells from that sample were used for TCR beta sequencing. Genomic DNA was extracted from the blood cell samples with the Qiagen DNeasy Blood Extraction Kit. Libraries were built with the immunoSEQ multiplex PCR assay. The multiplex PCR relied on a mix of 60 forward primers for TCR Vbeta segments and 13 reverse primers for TCR Jbeta segments. The CDR3 region of rearranged TCR beta genes was amplified from genomic DNA with a multiplex PCR assay. On the Illumina HiSeq System, the amplified TCR beta libraries were sequenced as 87-base-pair reads. From the authors' description of their analysis: A later analysis tallied approximately 87 million unique TCR beta chains across the 666 repertoires, and 10 million to 11 million of those chains were shared by two or more donors. To remove PCR and sequencing errors, raw reads were error-corrected and collapsed into unique sequences using a nearest-neighbor algorithm that merged closely related sequences. Alignment of CDR3 sequences to IMGT reference sequences was used to assign V, D and J gene segments. For a sequence to be retained, a match of at least six nucleotides to both a V gene segment and a J gene segment was required. A rearrangement counted as productive if the CDR3 had no stop codons and remained in frame with V and J, and every other rearrangement counted as non-productive. Following IMGT convention, CDR3 was defined as the stretch from the second conserved V-encoded cysteine up to the conserved J-encoded phenylalanine. Sequences without an unambiguous match to a single V gene segment were excluded from the earlier analysis of about 600 of the donors. An earlier analysis of 587 of the donors called V segments functional above 56.7% productive rearrangements and segregating when the between-donor standard deviation exceeded 5%. A statistical classification framework was built for diagnosing cytomegalovirus status from the catalog of TCR beta chain sequences. In a later analysis, TCR nucleotide sequences were compared against IMGT/GENE-DB human TR gene sequences so that V and J genes could be assigned. In a later analysis, CDR3 sequences and most-parsimonious VDJ recombination scenarios were assigned using the TCRdist pipeline. A later analysis defined each TCR beta chain by its CDR3 amino acid sequence plus V-gene family, and excluded reads lacking a unique V-gene family. To address suspected cross-contamination and a sequencing artifact, a later analysis removed a few hundred highly shared, low-generation-probability nucleotide sequences. In a later analysis, a clonal expansion index was calculated for each public chain from normalized within-repertoire ranks of inferred template counts. In a later analysis, generation probabilities were computed with a VDJ recombination model fitted to out-of-frame rearrangements, and the resulting probabilities were checked against IGoR. A later analysis scored TCR-TCR, TCR-HLA and TCR-CMV co-occurrence with hypergeometric tests, applying a repertoire-size bias correction to TCR pairs. False discovery rates were estimated in a later analysis by permuting HLA or CMV assignments 20 times. In a later analysis, co-occurring TCRs were grouped using DBSCAN, and TCRdist sequence similarity was added for clustering within HLA-allele-positive subsets. Co-occurrence clustering excluded repertoires with fewer than 30,000 or more than 120,000 public chains, plus five with anomalous nucleotide sharing. In its TCRdb copy, this immuneACCESS table keeps in-frame sequences only and misses some clones. Where compared with another copy, unresolved V genes explain less than half of these, and the others have no known cause. V and J calls and clone size are those listed in that table; D and trimming were worked out from the DNA. The sample has 150,000 to 200,000 clones on record. The top ten clones comprise 2% to 2.5% of the sample.

Trimming costs V 0 bases and J 5 bases, and their ends lie 8 bases apart. CDR1 and CDR2, looked up from the germline V gene, are LGHNA and YNFKEQ. The CDR3 sequence holds 14 residues, the cysteine and phenylalanine included. Here the CDR3 DNA is all that survives: 42 bases in frame from base 1. The sequence was collected from a man aged 25 to 45 in good health and CMV-seronegative. The sequenced material came from PBMCs. Recombination joined TRBV4-2 with TRBJ2-1; D gene: possibly TRBD2, on 5 matching bases. The CDR3 has the sequence CASSQDSTNNEQFF. The nucleotides read TGTGCCAGCAGCCAAGACTCGACTAACAATGAGCAGTTCTTC.